This T cell receptor beta chain comes out of a study of control samples from healthy donors and cancer patients. Libraries were prepared by immunoSEQ multiplex PCR; TCRdb keeps only in-frame clonotypes and omits some of them. The table records roughly 130,000 clones, 80% to 95% of them present only once. This clonotype was sampled from a young man in good health. The source material was blood.

The CDR3 DNA is TGTGCCAGCGATGGACGGGCCTATGGCTACACCTTC. Its translation: CASDGRAYGYTF. The rearrangement links TRBV6-5 to TRBJ1-2, with D unclear. The CDR3 consists of 12 residues. Trimming left V 8 bases short and J 4 bases short, with 11 bases between. Germline V gives CDR1 MNHEY, CDR2 SVGAGI.